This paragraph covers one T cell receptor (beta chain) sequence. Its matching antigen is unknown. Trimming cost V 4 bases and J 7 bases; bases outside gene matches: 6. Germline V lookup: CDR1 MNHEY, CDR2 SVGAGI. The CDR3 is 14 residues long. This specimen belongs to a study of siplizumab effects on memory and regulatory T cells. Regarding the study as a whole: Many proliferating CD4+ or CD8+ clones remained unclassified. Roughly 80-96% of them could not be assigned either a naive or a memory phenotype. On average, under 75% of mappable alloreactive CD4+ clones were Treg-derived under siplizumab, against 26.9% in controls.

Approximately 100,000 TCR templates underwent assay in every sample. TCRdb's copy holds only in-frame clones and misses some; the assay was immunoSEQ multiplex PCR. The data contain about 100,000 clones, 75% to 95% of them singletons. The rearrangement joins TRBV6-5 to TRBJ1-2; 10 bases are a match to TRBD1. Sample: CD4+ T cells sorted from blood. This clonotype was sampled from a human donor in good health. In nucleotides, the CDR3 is TGTGCCAGCAGTTTCTCGACAGGGGGCTCTGGCTACACCTTC. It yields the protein CASSFSTGGSGYTF.